The clone carrying this T cell receptor beta chain was picked up one time. These data come from a study of shared T cell receptors in the human thymus. Produced via immunoSEQ multiplex PCR; TCRdb's table is partial and in-frame only. The top ten hold roughly 0.01% of the sample, which has 600,000 to 900,000 clones, 70% to 90% seen once. The CDR3 sequence is 15 residues long. Germline CDR1 and CDR2: MNHEY and SMNVEV (reference sequence). V lost 6 bases to trimming and J lost 0 bases, with 11 bases between them. This sample also appeared in a second study, on human thymus T cells.

Input material: thymocytes. This receptor was obtained from a girl less than two years old with a congenital heart defect. The V and J genes are TRBV27 and TRBJ2-2, with a tentative D call TRBD1 (5 bases). The CDR3 here is CASRQHRPNTGELFF. CDR3 DNA: TGTGCCAGCAGACAGCACAGGCCGAACACCGGGGAGCTGTTTTTT.